The clone carrying this T cell receptor beta chain has only a few counts. This sample is part of a study of blood T cell repertoires in COVID-19. Overall study: Researchers got acute and convalescent COVID-19 samples from the United States, Italy and Spain.

TCRdb's table, derived via immunoSEQ multiplex PCR, lists solely in-frame clones and lacks some. The sample lists approximately 200,000 clones; approximately 92% were seen once. In germline, CDR1 is SGHRS, CDR2 YFSETQ. The V segment lost 2 bases and the J segment 4 bases; nucleotides outside the gene matches: 4. This CDR3 has 16 residues. Everyone who took part was 18 to 89 years old, and they came from about two dozen US areas. The chain couples TRBV5-1 to TRBJ2-2, with 11 bases identical to TRBD2. The receptor was isolated from a woman aged 18-29 years in a cohort exposed to, infected with or recovered from COVID-19 (not recorded which). Sequencing input: PBMCs or T cells enriched from blood (not recorded which). DNA for the CDR3: TGCGCCAGCAGCTTAACTAGCGGGAGTATCACCGGGGAGCTGTTTTTT. Its translation: CASSLTSGSITGELFF.